This TCR beta chain was captured by sequencing in a study of tumor and adjacent non-tumor tissue in lung cancer. A modified ARM-PCR protocol with three rounds of nested PCR amplified TCRbeta. TCRdb redid the calling of the multiplex PCR reads with MiXCR, one entry per CDR3 protein. Of 35,000 to 50,000 distinct CDR3 sequences listed, less than 65% are singletons. Looked up from germline, CDR1 is MNHEY and CDR2 is SVGAGI. V lost 7 bases and J 6 bases, leaving 18 bases between the germline ends. This CDR3 contains 14 residues. No cell sorting was done before RNA was extracted from the tissue. The normal lung tissue was taken more than 3 cm from the tumor edge.

Sequencing was carried out using distant non-tumor lung tissue. The TCR was taken from a man aged 45 to 65 with non-small cell lung cancer. The V and J genes are TRBV6-5 and TRBJ1-1, with D possibly TRBD1 on 5 matching bases. CDR3 in amino acids: CASNSPGGEAEAFF. CDR3 nucleotides: TGTGCCAGCAATTCCCCCGGGGGAGAGGCTGAAGCTTTCTTT.